This is a list of T cell receptor beta chains from one sample in a study of shared clonotypes between healthy human individuals. Method: immunoSEQ multiplex PCR; TCRdb's copy keeps in-frame clones and lacks some. The sample includes about 460,000 clones, approximately 71% of them seen just once. The sequenced material came from PBMCs. These TCRs come from a woman aged 40 to 50 in good health. Some clones in this sample may be carry-over from other donors' samples. Each CDR3 is given with its conserved first and last residue. The D gene is left open where the match is weak. Rows may omit the clone size; those that give it use once, few, many or a size class.

TRBJ2-2 | TRBV9 | once | TRBD1 | CASSPQGAYLTGELFF | TGTGCCAGCAGCCCGCAGGGGGCGTATCTCACCGGGGAGCTGTTTTTT
TRBJ2-5 | TRBV10-1 | NA | TRBD1 | CASSEDRGRETQYF | TGCGCCAGCAGTGAGGACAGGGGGAGAGAGACCCAGTACTTC
TRBJ2-7 | TRBV18 | once | NA | CASSPTSQGSYEQYF | TGTGCCAGCTCACCGACTAGTCAGGGCTCCTACGAGCAGTACTTC
TRBJ1-1 | TRBV6-5 | NA | NA | CASSYGGKNTEAFF | TGTGCCAGCAGTTACGGGGGGAAGAACACTGAAGCTTTCTTT
TRBJ1-5 | TRBV4-1 | NA | NA | CASSQRASSNQPQHF | TGCGCCAGCAGCCAACGGGCTTCTAGCAATCAGCCCCAGCATTTT
TRBJ2-7 | TRBV6-9 | NA | NA | CASRERPSYEQYF | TGTGCCAGCAGGGAACGGCCCTCCTACGAGCAGTACTTC
TRBJ2-5 | TRBV6-5 | few | NA | CASSYKGGGYEETQYF | TGTGCCAGCAGTTATAAGGGGGGGGGATATGAAGAGACCCAGTACTTC
TRBJ2-7 | TRBV7-9 | few | NA | CASRTQGYEQYF | TGTGCCAGCAGAACCCAGGGGTACGAGCAGTACTTC
TRBJ2-7 | TRBV5-1 | once | TRBD2 | CASSLEAGPYEQYF | TGCGCCAGCAGCTTGGAAGCGGGACCCTACGAGCAGTACTTC
TRBJ1-1 | TRBV30 | NA | TRBD1 | CAWTRPGQGISEAFF | TGTGCCTGGACAAGACCGGGACAGGGGATATCTGAAGCTTTCTTT
TRBJ1-4 | TRBV5-1 | NA | TRBD1 | CASSYQSQTGSEKLFF | TGCGCCAGCAGCTACCAAAGCCAGACAGGGAGTGAAAAACTGTTTTTT
TRBJ2-3 | TRBV5-1 | NA | TRBD2 | CASSFGGGRPATDTQYF | TGCGCCAGCAGCTTCGGTGGCGGGAGGCCCGCCACAGATACGCAGTATTTT
TRBJ2-7 | TRBV19 | NA | NA | CASSRRVSYEQYF | TGTGCCAGTAGCAGGAGGGTTTCCTACGAGCAGTACTTC
TRBJ1-1 | TRBV30 | NA | NA | CAWSVGFEANTEAFF | TGTGCCTGGAGTGTAGGTTTCGAGGCAAACACTGAAGCTTTCTTT
TRBJ2-1 | TRBV18 | NA | NA | CASSPTQGTNNEQFF | TGTGCCAGCTCACCAACACAGGGGACTAACAATGAGCAGTTCTTC
TRBJ1-2 | TRBV27 | NA | TRBD1 | CASSTGQGANYGYTF | TGTGCCAGCAGTACCGGACAGGGAGCTAACTATGGCTACACCTTC
TRBJ2-3 | TRBV7-2 | NA | NA | CASSFTERDTQYF | TGTGCCAGCAGCTTCACCGAGCGGGATACGCAGTATTTT
TRBJ1-2 | TRBV6-1 | NA | NA | CASSDGPSYGYTF | TGTGCCAGCAGTGATGGTCCGAGTTATGGCTACACCTTC
TRBJ1-5 | TRBV18 | few | TRBD1 | CASSPRTGLQPQHF | TGTGCCAGCTCACCACGGACAGGTTTGCAGCCCCAGCATTTT
TRBJ1-1 | TRBV7-3 | NA | NA | CASTPGRSNTEAFF | TGTGCCAGCACCCCGGGACGTTCGAACACTGAAGCTTTCTTT
TRBJ2-2 | TRBV6-6 | NA | TRBD1 | CASRHGTAYTGELFF | TGTGCCAGCAGGCATGGGACAGCCTACACCGGGGAGCTGTTTTTT
TRBJ2-4 | TRBV4-1 | NA | NA | CASSQGAVSDIQYF | TGCGCCAGCAGCCAAGGTGCAGTGTCGGACATTCAGTACTTC
TRBJ1-5 | TRBV28 | few | NA | CASTPALSNQPQHF | TGTGCCAGCACCCCAGCACTGAGCAATCAGCCCCAGCATTTT
TRBJ1-1 | TRBV28 | NA | TRBD1 | CASRTGQGAEAFF | TGTGCCAGCAGAACGGGACAGGGGGCTGAAGCTTTCTTT
TRBJ1-3 | TRBV9 | NA | NA | CASSVAGSGNTIYF | TGTGCCAGCAGCGTAGCAGGGTCTGGAAACACCATATATTTT
TRBJ2-1 | TRBV9 | NA | NA | CASSVDLNEQFF | TGTGCCAGCAGCGTGGACCTCAATGAGCAGTTCTTC
TRBJ1-1 | TRBV7-9 | NA | NA | CASSPRSSGMNTEAFF | TGTGCCAGCAGCCCCAGATCGTCAGGGATGAACACTGAAGCTTTCTTT
TRBJ1-4 | TRBV28 | once | NA | CASSQSFEKLFF | TGTGCCAGCAGCCAATCTTTTGAAAAACTGTTTTTT
TRBJ2-7 | TRBV7-8 | NA | NA | CAGSLLRYSPYEQYF | TGTGCCGGCAGTCTCCTCCGCTACTCACCCTACGAGCAGTACTTC
TRBJ2-7 | TRBV5-4 | NA | TRBD2 | CASSLVSSGAEQYF | TGTGCCAGCAGCTTGGTGTCTAGCGGGGCCGAGCAGTACTTC
TRBJ1-1 | TRBV2 | NA | NA | CASTLRRLELNTEAFF | TGTGCCAGCACCCTGCGGAGACTAGAGCTGAACACTGAAGCTTTCTTT
TRBJ1-4 | TRBV11-2 | few | NA | CASSLDPGQATNEKLFF | TGTGCCAGCAGCTTAGATCCGGGACAAGCAACTAATGAAAAACTGTTTTTT
TRBJ2-1 | TRBV14 | few | NA | CASSQDGWGEQFF | TGTGCCAGCAGCCAAGATGGCTGGGGGGAGCAGTTCTTC
TRBJ2-2 | TRBV28 | NA | NA | CVVGSGPGELFF | TGTGTGGTAGGATCCGGCCCCGGGGAGCTGTTTTTT
TRBJ1-2 | TRBV11-2 | NA | NA | CASSLDRLGPYGYTF | TGTGCCAGCAGCTTAGATCGTCTGGGACCCTATGGCTACACCTTC
TRBJ2-1 | TRBV7-2 | NA | TRBD2 | CASSLQAGKGNEQFF | TGTGCCAGCAGCTTGCAAGCGGGAAAGGGGAATGAGCAGTTCTTC
TRBJ2-1 | TRBV10-3 | NA | NA | CAISGSGTGSYNEQFF | TGTGCCATCAGTGGGTCCGGAACCGGCTCCTACAATGAGCAGTTCTTC
TRBJ1-2 | TRBV5-1 | NA | TRBD1 | CASAGQEANGYTF | TGCGCCAGCGCGGGACAGGAGGCAAATGGCTACACCTTC